The rows below give T cell receptor beta chains drawn from one sample of a study of blood T cell repertoires in COVID-19. This table comes from immunoSEQ multiplex PCR, and its TCRdb copy is limited to in-frame clones, with some not included. Among approximately 260,000 clones listed, over 80% were seen once. Sequences were obtained from peripheral blood. The source of these receptors is a man in his 60s who had recovered from COVID-19. CDR3s leave out the opening cysteine and the closing phenylalanine or tryptophan.

v_call: TRBV11-1; cdr3_length: 14; cdr3_aa: ASSRRTSGAMDTQY
v_call: TRBV19; cdr3_length: 13; cdr3_aa: ASSLLAGETGELF
v_call: TRBV9; cdr3_length: 13; cdr3_aa: ASSVGQANTGELF
v_call: TRBV6-6; cdr3_length: 10; cdr3_aa: ASSYDREYYT
v_call: TRBV3-1/TRBV3-2; cdr3_length: 16; cdr3_aa: ASSQDWRGSQSNSPLH
v_call: TRBV18; cdr3_length: 13; cdr3_aa: ASSPESGIGEKLF
v_call: TRBV28; cdr3_length: 13; cdr3_aa: ASSPLRGQNSPLH
v_call: TRBV10-3; cdr3_length: 12; cdr3_aa: AISRSPLNYGYT
v_call: TRBV28; cdr3_length: 15; cdr3_aa: ASSKPGLAVNTGELF
v_call: TRBV19; cdr3_length: 13; cdr3_aa: ASKGSTGNTGELF
v_call: TRBV24-1; cdr3_length: 11; cdr3_aa: ATGQGYTGELF
v_call: TRBV28; cdr3_length: 10; cdr3_aa: ASGGQAYEQY
v_call: TRBV2; cdr3_length: 12; cdr3_aa: ATLGRGNYNEQF
v_call: TRBV5-1; cdr3_length: 14; cdr3_aa: ASSLATRIGETEAF
v_call: TRBV5-1; cdr3_length: 12; cdr3_aa: ASRGTGENNEQF
v_call: TRBV7-7; cdr3_length: 11; cdr3_aa: ASSRTGNTEAF
v_call: TRBV7-9; cdr3_length: 13; cdr3_aa: ASSEPRLGRETQY
v_call: TRBV5-1; cdr3_length: 12; cdr3_aa: ASSVTGGVNEQY
v_call: TRBV15; cdr3_length: 14; cdr3_aa: ATSSDRETPSDEQF
v_call: TRBV3-1/TRBV3-2; cdr3_length: 13; cdr3_aa: ASSQGTGMNTEAF
v_call: TRBV13; cdr3_length: 16; cdr3_aa: ASSSRDRGESAGEKLF
v_call: TRBV18; cdr3_length: 13; cdr3_aa: ASSRQGDSGNTIY
v_call: TRBV5-1; cdr3_length: 15; cdr3_aa: ASRQGTSAPNTDTQY
v_call: TRBV27; cdr3_length: 12; cdr3_aa: ASSLFRGENIQY
v_call: TRBV7-3; cdr3_length: 13; cdr3_aa: ASSQGSGAGETQY